Each of the 15 T cell receptor beta chains below was sequenced from the same sample in a study of T-cell memory formation after mild COVID-19 (dated by TCRdb to about 2021). Library method: 5' RACE. Sequencing used an Illumina NovaSeq 6000. The public reads were run again by TCRdb, first through fastp at Q25 and then through MiXCR, and only productive beta chains were kept. Rows with one shared CDR3 protein collapse into an entry with the most common genes and DNA. The sample contains about 130,000 distinct CDR3 sequences, approximately 5.9% of them found a single time. Together, the top ten hold over 2% of the sample. Sequences were obtained from PBMCs or a T cell subset sorted from them (not recorded which). These receptors all come from an adult woman who had mild COVID-19 (a few samples of this study predate the infection). The sample titles of this study are shuffled in the database, so cell type and time point are left out; the donor was told from shared clones.

This clonotype showed up many times. V is TRBV3-1 and J is TRBJ1-1; D may be TRBD1 (6 bases). The V end lost 2 bases, the J end lost 4 bases, and 14 bases lay between the germline ends. Germline V gives CDR1 LGHDT, CDR2 YNNKEL (reference sequence). The CDR3 spans 15 residues. Written as DNA, the CDR3 is TGTGCCAGCAGCCAACAGGGGCGGGGTAGCACTGAAGCTTTCTTT. Translating gives CASSQQGRGSTEAFF.

This clonotype has at least ten counts. J is TRBJ2-5 and V is TRBV12-5; weak D call: TRBD2 (6 bases). Trimming cost V 7 bases and J 5 bases, with 17 bases left between them. This CDR3 has 14 residues. CDR1 is LGHNT and CDR2 is FRNRAP in the germline V gene. The CDR3 protein is CASALWEVWETQYF. CDR3 nucleotides: TGTGCTAGTGCGCTCTGGGAGGTATGGGAGACCCAGTACTTC.

In its sample, this clonotype was seen a few times. V usage is TRBV6-5 and J usage is TRBJ1-5; D is perhaps TRBD1 (5 bases). The CDR3 has 13 amino acids. The V end lost 7 bases, the J end lost 1 base, and 8 bases lay between the germline ends. Germline assignment: CDR1 MNHEY and CDR2 SVGAGI. CDR3: CASTRGSNQPQHF. The CDR3 DNA sequence: TGTGCCAGCACCCGGGGGAGCAATCAGCCCCAGCATTTT.

This clonotype was picked up many times. This chain joins TRBV5-1 and TRBJ2-7, with a tentative D call TRBD1 (5 bases). The germline gives CDR1 SGHRS, CDR2 YFSETQ. V lost 4 bases to trimming and J lost 0 bases, with 17 bases between them. CDR3 size: 16 residues. In DNA form, the CDR3 reads TGCGCCAGCAGCCCCTCTGGACACGTGAGCTCCTACGAGCAGTACTTC. Translation: CASSPSGHVSSYEQYF.

The chain combines TRBV6-5 with TRBJ2-1; 12 bases line up with TRBD2. Trimming took 5 bases from V and 9 from J; bases not matched to a gene: 8. CDR1 and CDR2 (germline): MNHEY, SVGAGI. This CDR3 is built from 15 residues. CDR3 coding DNA: TGTGCCAGCAGTGACGGACTAGCGGGGTCGACTGAGCAGTTCTTC. Its translation: CASSDGLAGSTEQFF.

This clonotype has more than one count but fewer than ten. The chain joins TRBV12-3 or TRBV12-4 to TRBJ1-2; a possible D gene is TRBD1 (6 bases). The CDR3 extends over 17 amino acids. Trimming took 7 bases from V and 4 from J, leaving 25 bases between them. The CDR3 sequence: CASTHRLTGGAVYGYTF. The CDR3, as DNA: TGTGCCAGCACCCACAGGCTTACGGGGGGCGCGGTCTATGGCTACACCTTC.

This rearrangement joins TRBV7-2 to TRBJ2-3; D uncertain. Trimming cost V 5 bases and J 1 base, with 16 bases left between them. The CDR3 runs to 16 residues. The V gene's germline CDR1 is SGHTA and CDR2 FQGNSA. This CDR3 reads CASSLRSPMGTDTQYF. CDR3 sequence (DNA): TGTGCCAGCAGCCTCCGGTCCCCCATGGGCACAGATACGCAGTATTTT.

This clonotype was recorded many times. The chain recombines TRBV11-3 with TRBJ2-7; D gene unclear. The CDR3 is 13 amino acids. Germline V gives CDR1 SGHNT, CDR2 YENEEA. Trimming shortened V by 1 base and J by 0 bases, and 4 bases separated the two germline ends. CDR3: CASSLGISYEQYF. CDR3 bases: TGTGCCAGCAGCTTAGGGATCTCCTACGAGCAGTACTTC.

This clonotype appeared many times. V is TRBV19 and J is TRBJ2-5; D perhaps matches TRBD2 (5 bases). The CDR3 length is 15 residues. Trimming pared 6 bases from V and 5 bases from J, leaving 19 bases between. CDR1 is LNHDA and CDR2 is SQIVND in the germline V gene (reference sequence). For the CDR3, the DNA is TGTGCCAGTAGAGCCCAGGAATGGAGGTTGGAGACCCAGTACTTC. Protein sequence: CASRAQEWRLETQYF.

There are a few counts of this clonotype. The chain carries TRBV3-1 and TRBJ2-7; no clear D. V was shortened by 4 bases and J by 4 bases, with 8 bases between the two germline ends. This CDR3 comprises 12 residues. Germline V lookup: CDR1 LGHDT, CDR2 YNNKEL (reference sequence). The CDR3 DNA follows: TGTGCCAGCAGCCCTACTCAGTACGAGCAGTACTTC. This codes for CASSPTQYEQYF.

This clonotype was counted at least ten times. The rearrangement joins TRBV24-1 to TRBJ2-1, with D unresolved. V was pared by 1 base and J by 8 bases, with 5 bases between. Looked up from germline, CDR1 is KGHDR and CDR2 is SFDVKD. This CDR3 is 12 amino acids long. In DNA form, the CDR3 reads TGTGCCACCAGTGATTTCGACGATGAGCAGTTCTTC. It translates to CATSDFDDEQFF.

V usage is TRBV4-2 and J usage is TRBJ2-3; the D gene is possibly TRBD2 (6 bases). V was cut by 4 bases and J by 5 bases, with 16 bases left in between. Germline assignment: CDR1 LGHNA and CDR2 YNFKEQ. CDR3 length: 15 amino acids. CDR3 loop: CASSPSGLLGDTQYF. The CDR3 bases are TGTGCCAGCAGCCCTTCGGGACTTCTCGGAGATACGCAGTATTTT.

This clonotype was seen at least ten times. As DNA, the CDR3 is TGTGCCAGCAGCGCCCTCGGTGGCTGGCGGCAAGAGACCCAGTACTTC. It encodes CASSALGGWRQETQYF. The genes are TRBV7-2 and TRBJ2-5; unclear D gene. The length of the CDR3 is 16 residues. The germline CDR1 and CDR2 sequences are SGHTA and FQGNSA. V was pared by 5 bases and J by 2 bases, with 18 bases between. The whole variable domain, remainder taken from reference TRBV7-2 and TRBJ2-5, is GAGVSQSPSNKVTEKGKDVELRCDPISGHTALYWYRQSLGQGLEFLIYFQGNSAPDKSGLPSDRFSAERTGGSVSTLTIQRTQQEDSAVYLCASSALGGWRQETQYFGPGTRLLVL.

This clonotype was observed at least ten times. The V call is TRBV5-1, the J call TRBJ2-2, with a weak D call TRBD2 (6 bases). Trimming pared 5 bases from V and 8 bases from J, leaving 19 bases between. CDR3 length equals 15 residues. The V gene's germline CDR1 is SGHRS and CDR2 YFSETQ. Here the CDR3 DNA reads TGCGCCAGCAGGGAGGGGCCCCATCTCGGAGGGGAGCTGTTTTTT. Protein product: CASREGPHLGGELFF.

This clonotype was detected many times. The chain recombines TRBV5-1 with TRBJ2-3, with 10 bases fitting TRBD1. V lost 3 bases to trimming and J lost 0 bases; unmatched junction nucleotides: 4. The CDR3 sequence is 16 residues long. Germline V gene lookup returns CDR1 SGHRS and CDR2 YFSETQ. CDR3 sequence (DNA): TGCGCCAGCAGCTGGCGGGGACAGGGGAGCACAGATACGCAGTATTTT. Protein sequence: CASSWRGQGSTDTQYF.